This section outlines one T cell receptor beta chain sequence together with its context. Its antigen is unknown. No quality values exist for individual bases; no much larger clone is one base distant. Spanning cysteine to phenylalanine, the CDR3 consists of 12 amino acids. The CDR3 DNA has 36 bases and is translated from base 1. CDR1 GTSNPN and CDR2 SVGIG were looked up in the germline V gene (reference sequence). Trimming costs V 2 bases and J 9 bases, and their ends lie 13 bases apart. TCRbeta CDR3 regions were amplified from genomic DNA by means of the immunoSEQ Assay, a bias-controlled multiplex PCR. The published analysis was carried out like this. Within the assay, amplification of reference gene primers was used to estimate how many nucleated cells each sample contained. To quantify the absolute abundance of each unique TCRbeta CDR3 rearrangement, sequence reads were collapsed and filtered. For each sample, productive Simpson clonality was calculated by taking the square root of Simpson's diversity index across productive rearrangements. TCRdb obtained this table from immuneACCESS and retained in-frame rearrangements with V and J assigned. These tables miss some clones; where compared with another copy, unresolved V genes account for less than half of the shortfall, and the remainder is unexplained. V and J calls and clone size are copied from that table; D and trimming were computed from the DNA. In all, the sample holds some 65,000 clones, and approximately 86% of those were seen once. The top ten hold approximately 16% of the sample.

The data were obtained in a study of blood T cell repertoires in COVID-19 (dated by TCRdb to 2018 to 2021). Regarding the research as a whole: Samples covering the acute and convalescent phases of COVID-19 were provided by collaborators in the United States, Italy and Spain. The prospective study material was composed of cDNA or gDNA derived from T cells, B-cell-depleted T cells, or PBMCs. Deeply sampled blood TCRbeta repertoires from subjects exposed to, actively infected with, or recovered from COVID-19 were included in the dataset. The repertoires were made available in a free public database intended to serve as a resource for research on the immune response to SARS-CoV-2. The samples were drawn from two sources: the first 160 participants of the ongoing ImmuneRACE study, and over 1,000 subjects contributed by 6 global collaborators. Sample metadata almost always included a de-identified subject ID, COVID-19 status, age in years and sex. HLA class I and class II types, where available, came from metadata supplied by the sample provider rather than from assay-based typing.

At one collaborating source in Seattle, patients were enrolled during active infection and were followed longitudinally through the course of disease. Each collaborating institution followed its own protocols to collect whole blood in K2EDTA tubes. For TCRbeta analysis, collaborators shipped samples as frozen whole blood, isolated PBMCs, or DNA extracted from either of those sample types. Beyond this particular receptor, the publication reports: The amount of clinical and demographic metadata varied by source and participant and was provided uncurated.

The chain joins TRBV30 to TRBJ1-2, with TRBD1 perhaps the D gene, on 5 matching bases. The receptor was derived from a man in his forties or fifties with COVID-19, enrolled during active disease. The sample was peripheral blood. The DNA sequence is TGTGCCTGGAGTTGGGGCGGCGGAAGCTACACCTTC. This yields the protein CAWSWGGGSYTF.